The 3 T cell receptor beta chains given below trace back to one sample, sequenced in a study of cytomegalovirus exposure and HLA in healthy donors. Vbeta (60) and Jbeta (13) primers were used in the PCR. Only in-frame clones appear in the TCRdb table, and some are missing; sequencing was by immunoSEQ multiplex PCR. The sample has 150,000 or so clones, about three quarters seen once. The specimen was PBMCs. All receptors derive from a female donor in good health and CMV-seronegative.

The CDR3 loop is CASLTSGRGNEQFF. Written as DNA, the CDR3 is TGTGCCAGCCTGACTAGCGGGAGAGGAAATGAGCAGTTCTTC. The V and J genes are TRBV28 and TRBJ2-1, with 12 bases identical to TRBD2. V lost 8 bases to trimming and J lost 7 bases; unmatched junction nucleotides: 6. The CDR3 has 14 residues. CDR1 is MDHEN and CDR2 is SYDVKM in the germline V gene.

The chain uses TRBV7-6 and TRBJ2-7; TRBD1 agrees at 8 bases. This CDR3 spans 12 amino acids. Trimming at V came to 5 bases and at J to 6 bases, leaving 3 bases not matched to a gene. In germline, CDR1 is SGHVS, CDR2 FNYEAQ. The CDR3 sequence is CASSQTGAEQYF. The CDR3 region has the DNA TGTGCCAGCAGCCAGACAGGGGCCGAGCAGTACTTC.

This clone was recorded a few times. The V and J genes are TRBV5-8 and TRBJ1-4; D is unresolved. CDR3 length equals 13 residues. Germline CDR1 reads SGHTS; CDR2 reads YDEGEE. The ends were cut back, 4 bases at V and 5 bases at J, with 9 bases in the middle. The CDR3, as DNA: TGTGCCAGCAGCCCGGAGCGAAATGAAAAACTGTTTTTT. This sequence encodes CASSPERNEKLFF. The full variable domain, rest sourced from reference TRBV5-8 and TRBJ1-4, is EAGVTQSPTHLIKTRGQQATLRCSPISGHTSVYWYQQALGLGLQFLLWYDEGEERNRGNFPPRFSGRQFPNYSSELNVNALELEDSALYLCASSPERNEKLFFGSGTQLSVL.